A selection of T cell receptor beta chains follows, all from one sample in a study of T cell repertoires in cytomegalovirus infection. TCRdb fed the reads into MiXCR, producing one record per CDR3 protein. The data contain some 150,000 distinct CDR3 sequences, 5% to 6.5% of them singletons. Sequenced sample: PBMCs. The receptors stem from a human donor in good health (CMV status not recorded). Some clones in this sample may be carry-over from other donors' samples. CDR3s include the opening cysteine and the closing phenylalanine or tryptophan. The order of the fields is CDR3 protein, CDR3 DNA, V gene, D gene, clone size, J gene. The D gene is left open where the match is weak. Size is omitted from some rows. Given values are once, few, many or a class for expanded clones.

CDR3 protein: CASSLDRVGTEAFF
CDR3 DNA: TGTGCCAGCAGCTTGGACAGGGTAGGCACTGAAGCTTTCTTT
V gene: TRBV7-2
D gene: TRBD1
clone size: many
J gene: TRBJ1-1

CDR3 protein: CSAGRPTGGGNTIYF
CDR3 DNA: TGCAGTGCTGGACGACCGACAGGGGGCGGAAACACCATATATTTT
V gene: TRBV20-1
D gene: TRBD1
clone size: .
J gene: TRBJ1-3

CDR3 protein: CASSLTGGVEAFF
CDR3 DNA: TGCGCCAGCAGCCTGACCGGAGGGGTAGAAGCTTTCTTT
V gene: TRBV5-1
D gene: .
clone size: many
J gene: TRBJ1-1

CDR3 protein: CASSLNLLHRNTEAFF
CDR3 DNA: TGTGCCAGCAGCTTAAATCTGCTACACCGGAACACTGAAGCTTTCTTT
V gene: TRBV7-2
D gene: .
clone size: many
J gene: TRBJ1-1

CDR3 protein: CASSEAAGSTEAFF
CDR3 DNA: TGTGCCAGCAGTGAAGCTGCAGGGAGCACTGAAGCTTTCTTT
V gene: TRBV2
D gene: .
clone size: .
J gene: TRBJ1-1

CDR3 protein: CASSLGGGGQETQYF
CDR3 DNA: TGTGCCAGCAGTTTAGGCGGGGGGGGACAAGAGACCCAGTACTTC
V gene: TRBV12-3/TRBV12-4
D gene: TRBD2
clone size: many
J gene: TRBJ2-5

CDR3 protein: CASSKGDRSTGELFF
CDR3 DNA: TGTGCCAGCAGCAAAGGGGACAGATCTACCGGGGAGCTGTTTTTT
V gene: TRBV7-2
D gene: TRBD1
clone size: many
J gene: TRBJ2-2

CDR3 protein: CSAREDGANTEAFF
CDR3 DNA: TGCAGTGCTAGGGAGGACGGGGCGAACACTGAAGCTTTCTTT
V gene: TRBV20-1
D gene: .
clone size: .
J gene: TRBJ1-1

CDR3 protein: CASSRGVGRSYEQYF
CDR3 DNA: TGTGCCAGCAGCCGCGGTGTGGGGCGATCCTACGAGCAGTACTTC
V gene: TRBV7-7
D gene: .
clone size: many
J gene: TRBJ2-7

CDR3 protein: CSASGAPWVNTEAFF
CDR3 DNA: TGCAGTGCTAGCGGGGCTCCTTGGGTGAACACTGAAGCTTTCTTT
V gene: TRBV20-1
D gene: .
clone size: few
J gene: TRBJ1-1

CDR3 protein: CASSQDWGHTDTQYF
CDR3 DNA: TGCGCCAGCAGCCAAGATTGGGGCCACACAGATACGCAGTATTTT
V gene: TRBV4-3
D gene: .
clone size: .
J gene: TRBJ2-3

CDR3 protein: CASSWQTNTEAFF
CDR3 DNA: TGTGCCAGCAGTTGGCAGACGAACACTGAAGCTTTCTTT
V gene: TRBV12-3/TRBV12-4
D gene: .
clone size: few
J gene: TRBJ1-1

CDR3 protein: CASSYRQGAQPQHF
CDR3 DNA: TGTGCCAGCAGTTACCGACAGGGCGCGCAGCCCCAGCATTTT
V gene: TRBV6-2/TRBV6-3
D gene: TRBD1
clone size: many
J gene: TRBJ1-5

CDR3 protein: CASSSPQGLAGSYNEQFF
CDR3 DNA: TGTGCCAGCAGCTCCCCACAAGGACTAGCGGGCTCCTACAATGAGCAGTTCTTC
V gene: TRBV7-6
D gene: TRBD2
clone size: many
J gene: TRBJ2-1

CDR3 protein: CASSGGGAAKETQYF
CDR3 DNA: TGTGCCAGCAGTGGGGGCGGTGCCGCTAAAGAGACCCAGTACTTC
V gene: TRBV2
D gene: .
clone size: few
J gene: TRBJ2-5

CDR3 protein: CASSLFGGDTEAFF
CDR3 DNA: TGCGCCAGCAGCTTGTTCGGAGGTGACACTGAAGCTTTCTTT
V gene: TRBV5-1
D gene: .
clone size: .
J gene: TRBJ1-1

CDR3 protein: CASNPTALPHGYTF
CDR3 DNA: TGTGCCAGCAATCCGACAGCTCTTCCGCATGGCTACACCTTC
V gene: TRBV6-2/TRBV6-3
D gene: .
clone size: many
J gene: TRBJ1-2

CDR3 protein: CASSYSGGTYGYTF
CDR3 DNA: TGTGCCAGCAGTTACTCAGGGGGAACATATGGCTACACCTTC
V gene: TRBV6-2/TRBV6-3
D gene: .
clone size: many
J gene: TRBJ1-2

CDR3 protein: CSAGRSPGQGEKLFF
CDR3 DNA: TGCAGTGCCGGACGTTCACCGGGACAGGGCGAAAAACTGTTTTTT
V gene: TRBV20-1
D gene: TRBD1
clone size: many
J gene: TRBJ1-4

CDR3 protein: CATSRAPYRDTVAEQYF
CDR3 DNA: TGTGCCACCAGCAGAGCCCCGTACCGGGACACCGTGGCCGAGCAGTACTTC
V gene: TRBV15
D gene: .
clone size: many
J gene: TRBJ2-7

CDR3 protein: CASSAYSNRLLGGYTF
CDR3 DNA: TGTGCCAGCAGCGCGTACAGTAACCGGCTCTTAGGCGGCTACACCTTC
V gene: TRBV7-3
D gene: .
clone size: many
J gene: TRBJ1-2

CDR3 protein: CASTPSGQTQETQYF
CDR3 DNA: TGTGCCAGCACCCCAAGCGGACAGACCCAAGAGACCCAGTACTTC
V gene: TRBV11-1
D gene: .
clone size: .
J gene: TRBJ2-5

CDR3 protein: CAIRGTSGESSEQFF
CDR3 DNA: TGTGCCATCAGGGGGACTAGCGGGGAGTCGAGTGAGCAGTTCTTC
V gene: TRBV10-3
D gene: TRBD2
clone size: many
J gene: TRBJ2-1

CDR3 protein: CSVPPLTGEQYF
CDR3 DNA: TGCAGTGTCCCGCCGCTGACGGGGGAGCAGTACTTC
V gene: TRBV20-1
D gene: .
clone size: many
J gene: TRBJ2-7

CDR3 protein: CASSLSGGTGNTIYF
CDR3 DNA: TGTGCCAGCAGCCTCTCAGGGGGAACTGGAAACACCATATATTTT
V gene: TRBV7-2
D gene: TRBD1
clone size: many
J gene: TRBJ1-3

CDR3 protein: CSANGLAGAQETQYF
CDR3 DNA: TGCAGTGCTAACGGACTAGCGGGGGCACAAGAGACCCAGTACTTC
V gene: TRBV20-1
D gene: TRBD2
clone size: few
J gene: TRBJ2-5

CDR3 protein: CASSADRGRIYGYTF
CDR3 DNA: TGTGCCAGCAGCGCAGACAGGGGGCGAATCTATGGCTACACCTTC
V gene: TRBV7-9
D gene: TRBD1
clone size: many
J gene: TRBJ1-2

CDR3 protein: CASSSSGEQETQYF
CDR3 DNA: TGTGCCAGCAGCTCCAGCGGGGAGCAAGAGACCCAGTACTTC
V gene: TRBV11-2
D gene: TRBD2
clone size: many
J gene: TRBJ2-5

CDR3 protein: CASSLGIGLAGGVDEQFF
CDR3 DNA: TGTGCCAGCAGCCTTGGGATCGGACTAGCGGGGGGTGTGGATGAGCAGTTCTTC
V gene: TRBV5-5
D gene: TRBD2
clone size: few
J gene: TRBJ2-1

CDR3 protein: CASSWDRVIGELFF
CDR3 DNA: TGTGCCAGTAGTTGGGACAGGGTGATCGGGGAGCTGTTTTTT
V gene: TRBV19
D gene: TRBD1
clone size: few
J gene: TRBJ2-2

CDR3 protein: CASSDRTSGAETQYF
CDR3 DNA: TGTGCCAGCAGTGACCGGACTAGCGGGGCGGAGACCCAGTACTTC
V gene: TRBV12-3/TRBV12-4
D gene: TRBD2
clone size: many
J gene: TRBJ2-5

CDR3 protein: CASSEEVTNYEQYF
CDR3 DNA: TGTGCCAGCAGTGAAGAAGTGACTAACTACGAGCAGTACTTC
V gene: TRBV2
D gene: .
clone size: many
J gene: TRBJ2-7

CDR3 protein: CSVEDPSGGAGEQFF
CDR3 DNA: TGCAGCGTTGAAGATCCTAGCGGGGGGGCCGGTGAGCAGTTCTTC
V gene: TRBV29-1
D gene: TRBD2
clone size: .
J gene: TRBJ2-1

CDR3 protein: CASSSFSGQGKGVTEAFF
CDR3 DNA: TGTGCCAGCAGTTCCTTCTCGGGACAGGGGAAAGGGGTCACTGAAGCTTTCTTT
V gene: TRBV7-6
D gene: TRBD1
clone size: many
J gene: TRBJ1-1

CDR3 protein: CASSLAPNNYTQYF
CDR3 DNA: TGTGCCAGCAGCTTGGCCCCGAACAACTACACGCAGTACTTC
V gene: TRBV7-2
D gene: .
clone size: .
J gene: TRBJ2-7

CDR3 protein: CASSGYLRGSYGYTF
CDR3 DNA: TGTGCCAGCAGCGGGTACCTTCGGGGTTCCTATGGCTACACCTTC
V gene: TRBV7-9
D gene: .
clone size: many
J gene: TRBJ1-2

CDR3 protein: CASSQGPPPNTEAFF
CDR3 DNA: TGCGCCAGCAGCCAGGGCCCCCCCCCGAACACTGAAGCTTTCTTT
V gene: TRBV4-3
D gene: .
clone size: .
J gene: TRBJ1-1

CDR3 protein: CASSVGMNTEAFF
CDR3 DNA: TGTGCCAGCAGTGTAGGGATGAACACTGAAGCTTTCTTT
V gene: TRBV6-2/TRBV6-3
D gene: .
clone size: .
J gene: TRBJ1-1

CDR3 protein: CASKPGTSGGAGEQFF
CDR3 DNA: TGTGCCAGCAAACCCGGGACTAGCGGGGGGGCCGGTGAGCAGTTCTTC
V gene: TRBV2
D gene: TRBD2
clone size: many
J gene: TRBJ2-1

CDR3 protein: CATSSTGSANYGYTF
CDR3 DNA: TGTGCCACCAGCAGTACAGGGTCAGCTAACTATGGCTACACCTTC
V gene: TRBV15
D gene: .
clone size: .
J gene: TRBJ1-2

CDR3 protein: CASCPDLSTDTQYF
CDR3 DNA: TGTGCCAGCTGTCCAGACTTAAGCACAGATACGCAGTATTTT
V gene: TRBV18
D gene: .
clone size: .
J gene: TRBJ2-3

CDR3 protein: CAWSPGDQRTEAFF
CDR3 DNA: TGTGCCTGGAGTCCCGGGGATCAGCGTACTGAAGCTTTCTTT
V gene: TRBV30
D gene: .
clone size: .
J gene: TRBJ1-1

CDR3 protein: CSVEEGGGANEQFF
CDR3 DNA: TGCAGCGTTGAAGAAGGCGGGGGGGCCAATGAGCAGTTCTTC
V gene: TRBV29-1
D gene: TRBD2
clone size: .
J gene: TRBJ2-1

CDR3 protein: CASSPDGGTEAFF
CDR3 DNA: TGTGCCAGCAGCCCTGACGGGGGGACTGAAGCTTTCTTT
V gene: TRBV7-9
D gene: .
clone size: .
J gene: TRBJ1-1

CDR3 protein: CASTPTRGTSDEQFF
CDR3 DNA: TGTGCCAGCACTCCCACTCGAGGGACGTCCGATGAGCAGTTCTTC
V gene: TRBV5-6
D gene: .
clone size: many
J gene: TRBJ2-1

CDR3 protein: CASSKGQVSDSAKQYF
CDR3 DNA: TGCGCCAGCAGCAAAGGACAGGTGTCCGACTCAGCGAAGCAGTACTTC
V gene: TRBV5-1
D gene: TRBD1
clone size: few
J gene: TRBJ2-7

CDR3 protein: CASSPHREGGYTF
CDR3 DNA: TGTGCCAGCAGCCCTCACAGGGAAGGTGGCTACACCTTC
V gene: TRBV12-3/TRBV12-4
D gene: .
clone size: .
J gene: TRBJ1-2

CDR3 protein: CASSPWPDRVWEQFF
CDR3 DNA: TGTGCCAGCAGCCCGTGGCCTGACAGGGTGTGGGAGCAGTTCTTC
V gene: TRBV12-3/TRBV12-4
D gene: TRBD1
clone size: many
J gene: TRBJ2-1

CDR3 protein: CASSEFRGVNYEQYF
CDR3 DNA: TGTGCCAGCAGTGAATTCCGGGGAGTCAACTACGAGCAGTACTTC
V gene: TRBV6-1
D gene: .
clone size: .
J gene: TRBJ2-7

CDR3 protein: CASSNANRAGSGNTIYF
CDR3 DNA: TGTGCCAGCAGCAACGCCAATCGTGCCGGGTCTGGAAACACCATATATTTT
V gene: TRBV7-9
D gene: .
clone size: many
J gene: TRBJ1-3

CDR3 protein: CSASLAADTQYF
CDR3 DNA: TGCAGTGCTAGTCTAGCGGCAGATACGCAGTATTTT
V gene: TRBV20-1
D gene: TRBD2
clone size: few
J gene: TRBJ2-3

CDR3 protein: CASSQDSITAYGYTF
CDR3 DNA: TGCGCCAGCAGCCAGGACAGCATAACCGCCTATGGCTACACCTTC
V gene: TRBV5-1
D gene: .
clone size: many
J gene: TRBJ1-2

CDR3 protein: CAITGAGRDEQFF
CDR3 DNA: TGTGCCATCACTGGCGCAGGGAGGGATGAGCAGTTCTTC
V gene: TRBV10-3
D gene: TRBD2
clone size: few
J gene: TRBJ2-1

CDR3 protein: CSLLSSYNEQFF
CDR3 DNA: TGCAGCCTCTTAAGCTCCTACAATGAGCAGTTCTTC
V gene: TRBV29-1
D gene: .
clone size: few
J gene: TRBJ2-1

CDR3 protein: CASSMTGIRTEAFF
CDR3 DNA: TGTGCCAGCAGCATGACAGGGATACGCACTGAAGCTTTCTTT
V gene: TRBV7-3
D gene: TRBD1
clone size: many
J gene: TRBJ1-1

CDR3 protein: CSALILQGADNEQYF
CDR3 DNA: TGCAGTGCCCTCATTCTTCAGGGGGCCGACAACGAGCAGTACTTC
V gene: TRBV20-1
D gene: TRBD1
clone size: .
J gene: TRBJ2-7

CDR3 protein: CASSSGMRTGVHNEQFF
CDR3 DNA: TGCGCCAGCAGCTCTGGAATGAGGACAGGGGTCCACAATGAGCAGTTCTTC
V gene: TRBV5-1
D gene: TRBD1
clone size: few
J gene: TRBJ2-1